This T cell receptor (beta chain) is from a study of shared clonotypes between healthy human individuals (dated by TCRdb to about 2020). General notes on the study: Three men and a couple of women, aged 18 to 49 years, made up the cohort. To estimate repertoire size and how much clonotype sharing occurs between individuals, the study deeply sequenced the blood TCR repertoires of about 5 healthy adults. To increase sequencing depth and limit assay-specific biases, different laboratories used diverse techniques to prepare libraries and sequence TCR repertoires. Between about 0.8 and 9.5 billion PBMCs per donor were obtained by leukapheresis.

Inclusive of the bounding cysteine and phenylalanine, the CDR3 is 12 residues long. Of the read, only the CDR3 DNA is kept; its 36 bases are in frame from base 1. The germline V gene (reference sequence) yields SEHNR for CDR1 and FQNEAQ for CDR2. V and J lose 4 bases and 5 bases, and a span of 8 bases separates them. This clone was picked up a small number of times. The target of this receptor is not known. Base qualities were left out, and no much larger clone turns up one base away. TCR CDR3 regions were amplified from genomic DNA by multiplex PCR using the deep immunoSEQ assay. Extracted genomic DNA from each cell subset was distributed evenly across all wells of several immunoSEQ 96-well plates, and each plate was treated as a replicate. For unsorted PBMC, each replicate PCR was loaded with approximately 0.3 ug genomic DNA, equivalent to about 30,000 T cell genomes. Genomic DNA from unsorted PBMC was sequenced over ten immunoSEQ deep assay plates. Purified libraries were quantified with a Qubit 3.0 fluorometer, sized on a Bioanalyzer 2100, and re-quantified with the KAPA Library Quantification kit. Every immunoSEQ 96-well plate was sequenced on a separate single-read 150-cycle Illumina NextSeq 550 flow cell. In the paper's pipeline: The immunoSEQ output contained only junctional sequences without quality scores, so filtering could not match that applied to full-length reads. Sequences were annotated with PyIR, a Python wrapper for IgBLAST v1.9, using IMGT germline references to assign V/J genes and CDR3. Reads were filtered out if the reads had weak V/J assignments (E-value above 1e-6), no CDR3, stop codons, out-of-frame junctions, or ambiguous translated residues. V3J clonotypes were defined as sequences sharing the same inferred V gene, J gene, and CDR3 amino acid sequence. To compute the percentage overlap between repertoires, the number of shared unique clonotypes was divided by the size of the smaller repertoire. RTK rarefaction, the Chao1 estimator, and Recon v2.1 estimates of unobserved clonotypes were used to assess repertoire richness. TCRdb stores this immuneACCESS table with in-frame sequences only. Part of the clones is absent; in the studies checked, under half of the shortfall reflects unresolved V genes, and no reason is known for the rest. V and J calls and clone size are those listed in that table; D and trimming were worked out from the DNA. Counted in this sample were some 500,000 clones; 70% to 85% of them appeared once. Together, the top ten hold about 12% of the sample.

General conclusions and limits of the study: Sampling was limited to blood, and TCR repertoires in tissue likely differ from TCR repertoires in blood. Because the study included a small number of donors, the genetic and exposure-history diversity represented was limited. Pairwise subsampling indicated that sequencing depth was expected to affect the degree of clonotype sharing among donors.

Donors were healthy HIV-negative adults with no recently reported acute infections or vaccinations. Every donor was a Caucasian adult living in Nashville, Tennessee, USA. For unsorted samples, some 90 million PBMCs were counted and genomic DNA was extracted with the QIAamp DNA Blood Mini kit. Blood was obtained by leukapheresis, after which PBMCs were separated by Ficoll-Histopaque density gradient centrifugation and cryopreserved in liquid nitrogen vapor phase. The sample was PBMCs. The sequence is built from TRBV7-9 and TRBJ1-1, with the D gene call left open. The receptor comes from a woman aged 40 to 50 in good health. Some clones in this sample may be carry-over from other donors' samples. For the CDR3, the sequence is CASSSAGTEAFF. The sequence in DNA is TGTGCCAGCAGCTCGGCTGGGACTGAAGCTTTCTTT.